Sequencing of this TCR beta chain was carried out in a study of Ad26.COV2.S vaccination and SARS-CoV-2 variants. Treatment given: roughly 20 received Ad26.COV2.S at low or high dose, single or two shots; roughly five received placebo; per-sample allocation not given. Samples analyzed were those drawn on day 63 after the first vaccine or placebo injection. This clone has just one count. Libraries were prepared by immunoSEQ multiplex PCR; TCRdb keeps only in-frame clonotypes and omits some of them. Here the sample spans about 680,000 clones, around 89% being singletons. V gave up 6 bases and J gave up 7 bases; unmatched junction bases: 8. This CDR3 is 13 amino acids long. CDR1 and CDR2 from the germline V gene are LNHDA and SQIVND (reference sequence).

The TCR originated in a person between 18 and 65 years old who received the Ad26.COV2.S COVID-19 vaccine or a placebo. The specimen comprised peripheral blood, sampled in a trial of Ad26.COV2.S vaccine versus placebo. The V call is TRBV19, the J call TRBJ2-5, with 7 positions matching TRBD1. Here the CDR3 reads CASSGDSSRTQYF. Here the CDR3 DNA reads TGTGCCAGTAGCGGGGACAGCTCCCGGACCCAGTACTTC.